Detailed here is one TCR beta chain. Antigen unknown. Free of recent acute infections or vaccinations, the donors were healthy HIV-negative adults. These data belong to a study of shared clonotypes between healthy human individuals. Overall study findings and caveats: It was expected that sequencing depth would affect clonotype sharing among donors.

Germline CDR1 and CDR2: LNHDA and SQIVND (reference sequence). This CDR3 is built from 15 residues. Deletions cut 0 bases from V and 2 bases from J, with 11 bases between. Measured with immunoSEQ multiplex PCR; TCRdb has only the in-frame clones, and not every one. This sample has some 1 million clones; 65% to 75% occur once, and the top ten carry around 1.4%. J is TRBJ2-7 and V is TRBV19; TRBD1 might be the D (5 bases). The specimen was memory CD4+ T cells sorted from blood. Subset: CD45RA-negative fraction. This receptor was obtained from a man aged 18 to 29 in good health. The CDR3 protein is CASSIDAQAPYEQYF. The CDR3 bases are TGTGCCAGTAGTATAGATGCACAGGCCCCCTACGAGCAGTACTTC.